Following are 19 T cell receptor beta chains from one sample sequenced in a study of OX40 agonist ivuxolimab in advanced cancers. Libraries were prepared by immunoSEQ multiplex PCR; TCRdb keeps only in-frame clonotypes and omits some of them. This table has tens of thousands of clones, 70% to 90% appearing once. Specimen: CD4+ or CD8+ T cells sorted from blood, collected in a trial of the OX40 agonist ivuxolimab. These receptors were taken from an adult with an advanced solid tumor such as melanoma, head and neck, liver or kidney cancer.

The chain links TRBV6-5 to TRBJ2-7; possibly TRBD1 or TRBD2 for D (5 bases each). The germline CDR1 and CDR2 sequences are MNHEY and SVGAGI. This CDR3 comprises 15 residues. Trimming removed 0 bases at V and 3 bases at J, with 12 bases between. The CDR3 loop is CASSYSGGGSYEQYF. CDR3 nucleotide sequence: TGTGCCAGCAGTTACTCTGGGGGTGGTAGCTACGAGCAGTACTTC.

The rearrangement links TRBV5-4 to TRBJ2-1, with 8 bases fitting TRBD1. Trimming removed 4 bases from V and 5 bases from J; junction bases left unmatched: 8. CDR3 length: 15 amino acids. CDR1 SGHNT and CDR2 YYREEE come from the germline V gene (reference sequence). This CDR3 reads CASSPSGTGNNEQFF. CDR3 sequence (DNA): TGTGCCAGCAGCCCCTCCGGGACAGGCAACAATGAGCAGTTCTTC.

The chain combines TRBV2 with TRBJ2-7; 12 bases map to TRBD2. The V gene end was trimmed by 6 bases and the J gene end by 3 bases; junction bases not matched to a gene: 3. CDR3 length: 14 amino acids. CDR1 SNHLY and CDR2 FYNNEI come from the germline V gene. The CDR3: CASRTTSGGYEQYF. The DNA for the CDR3 is TGTGCCAGCAGGACGACTAGCGGGGGCTACGAGCAGTACTTC.

This chain connects TRBV5-1 to TRBJ1-3; D uncertain. This CDR3 is built from 15 residues. Trimming took off 4 bases at V and 0 bases at J, with 11 bases between the two ends. The germline gives CDR1 SGHRS, CDR2 YFSETQ. The CDR3 DNA is TGCGCCAGCAGCGTGGACGGTATCTCTGGAAACACCATATATTTT. Its translation: CASSVDGISGNTIYF.

J is TRBJ2-1 and V is TRBV5-1; perhaps TRBD1 as D (6 bases). The CDR3 is made up of 13 amino acids. The V end was cut by 4 bases, the J end by 4 bases, with 9 bases between. Per the germline V gene, CDR1 is SGHRS and CDR2 is YFSETQ. The CDR3 loop is CASSAGQYNEQFF. The DNA of the CDR3 is TGCGCCAGCAGCGCCGGACAGTACAATGAGCAGTTCTTC.

This sequence joins TRBV19 and TRBJ2-5; D not resolved. The V and J ends lost 6 bases and 3 bases respectively, with 5 bases between them. Germline assignment: CDR1 LNHDA and CDR2 SQIVND (reference sequence). The CDR3 length is 11 residues. The CDR3 is CASSYEETQYF. The CDR3 region has the DNA TGTGCCAGTAGCTATGAAGAGACCCAGTACTTC.

The chain links TRBV27 to TRBJ2-3; TRBD2 matches 10 bases. Germline V lookup: CDR1 MNHEY, CDR2 SMNVEV (reference sequence). There are 15 residues in the CDR3. Germline trimming cut 5 bases from V and 2 bases from J; bases unmatched to any gene: 4. CDR3 amino acids: CASSRTSGLTDTQYF. The CDR3 DNA follows: TGTGCCAGCAGTCGGACTAGCGGACTCACAGATACGCAGTATTTT.

V usage is TRBV7-8 and J usage is TRBJ2-7; 9 bases align to TRBD1. Germline CDR1 reads SGHVS; CDR2 reads FQNEAQ. Trimming took 2 bases from V and 6 from J; bases not matched to a gene: 5. The CDR3 has 14 residues. As DNA, the CDR3 is TGTGCCAGCAGCTTAACAGGACAGGGGCGCGAGCAGTACTTC. Residues: CASSLTGQGREQYF. Variable domain in full (rest from reference TRBV7-8 and TRBJ2-7): GAGVSQSPRYKVAKRGQDVALRCDPISGHVSLFWYQQALGQGPEFLTYFQNEAQLDKSGLPSDRFFAERPEGSVSTLKIQRTQQEDSAVYLCASSLTGQGREQYFGPGTRLTVT.

In regard to this clone: One junction end does not reproduce the germline sequence, and a read error may be involved. The chain links TRBV29-1 to TRBJ1-2, with no clear D. The CDR3 consists of 11 residues. Germline V gene sequence: CDR1 SQVTM, CDR2 ANQGSEA. The CDR3 protein is CSVEMQVSAGF. Here the CDR3 DNA reads TGCAGCGTTGAAATGCAGGTCTCAGCGGGGTTC.

The genes are TRBV15 and TRBJ1-5, with 7 bases matching TRBD1. This CDR3 contains 15 residues. Germline values: CDR1 LNHNV, CDR2 YYDKDF (reference sequence). Unmatched junction bases numbered 2, after V lost 3 bases and J lost 0 bases. This CDR3 reads CATSRGTVSNQPQHF. CDR3 DNA: TGTGCCACCAGCAGGGGGACAGTTAGCAATCAGCCCCAGCATTTT. Filled out from reference TRBV15 and TRBJ1-5, the complete variable domain reads DAMVIQNPRYQVTQFGKPVTLSCSQTLNHNVMYWYQQKSSQAPKLLFHYYDKDFNNEADTPDNFQSRRPNTSFCFLDIRSPGLGDTAMYLCATSRGTVSNQPQHFGDGTRLSIL.

Details on this clone: The junction departs from germline at one end; a sequencing error may be responsible. V and J are TRBV14 and TRBJ2-1, with 9 positions matching TRBD2. This CDR3 has 19 amino acids. Germline V gene lookup returns CDR1 SGHDN and CDR2 FVKESK. CDR3 in DNA: TGTGCCAGCAGCCAAGAATTTAGCGGGGGCCCCAAGGGCTACGATGAGCAGTTCTTC. This translates into CASSQEFSGGPKGYDEQFF.

This clone has just one count. This sequence joins TRBV19 and TRBJ1-5; D remains unclear. This CDR3 region has 15 residues. From germline, CDR1 is LNHDA and CDR2 SQIVND (reference sequence). V lost 5 bases to trimming and J lost 4 bases, with 15 bases between them. CDR3 in amino acids: CASSLDRAPNQPQHF. Here the CDR3 DNA reads TGTGCCAGTAGTCTGGACCGAGCACCAAATCAGCCCCAGCATTTT.

The DNA of the CDR3 is TGTGCCAGCAGCTTAGCAGAGAACACCGGGGAGCTGTTTTTT. It yields the protein CASSLAENTGELFF. This chain joins TRBV7-2 and TRBJ2-2; D is unresolved. CDR3 length: 14 amino acids. Germline V CDR1 and CDR2: SGHTA, FQGNSA. V was trimmed by 0 bases and J by 1 base, leaving 3 bases between them. The full variable domain, completed using reference TRBV7-2 and TRBJ2-2, is GAGVSQSPSNKVTEKGKDVELRCDPISGHTALYWYRQSLGQGLEFLIYFQGNSAPDKSGLPSDRFSAERTGGSVSTLTIQRTQQEDSAVYLCASSLAENTGELFFGEGSRLTVL.

The gene calls are TRBV7-3 and TRBJ2-7, with 7 bases identical to TRBD1. The V and J ends lost 5 bases and 4 bases, in that order; junction bases with no gene match: 11. There are 15 residues in the CDR3. Germline values: CDR1 SGHTA, CDR2 FQGTGA. The CDR3 coding sequence is TGTGCCAGCAGCCCCGACAGGGAAAGGGGGTACGAGCAGTACTTC. This translates into CASSPDRERGYEQYF.

The V call is TRBV19, the J call TRBJ2-1; D perhaps matches TRBD2 (5 bases). The CDR3 runs to 15 residues. Germline-derived CDR1 and CDR2 are LNHDA and SQIVND (reference sequence). The V and J ends lost 3 bases and 8 bases respectively, with 17 bases between them. This chain's CDR3 is CASSIAAGVGHEQFF. As DNA, the CDR3 is TGTGCCAGTAGTATCGCCGCCGGGGTCGGTCATGAGCAGTTCTTC.

CDR3 loop: CASSFLHTEAFF. For the CDR3, the DNA is TGTGCCAGCAGCTTTCTGCACACTGAAGCTTTCTTT. The chain carries TRBV7-6 and TRBJ1-1; D not certain. This CDR3 has 12 residues. In germline, CDR1 is SGHVS, CDR2 FNYEAQ. Trimming took 3 bases from V and 3 from J, leaving 5 bases between them.

CDR3 bases: TGTGCCTGGAGACTGGGGGTGAACACTGAAGCTTTCTTT. Encoded protein: CAWRLGVNTEAFF. This chain links TRBV30 with TRBJ1-1, with D maybe TRBD1 (5 bases). Germline-derived CDR1 and CDR2 are GTSNPN and SVGIG (reference sequence). V lost 3 bases and J lost 0, with 8 bases in between. The length of the CDR3 is 13 residues. The full variable domain, its missing parts supplied by reference TRBV30 and TRBJ1-1, is SQTIHQWPATLVQPVGSPLSLECTVEGTSNPNLYWYRQAAGRGLQLLFYSVGIGQISSEVPQNLSASRPQDRQFILSSKKLLLSDSGFYLCAWRLGVNTEAFFGQGTRLTVV.

The gene calls are TRBV7-9 and TRBJ1-5; maybe TRBD1 (6 bases). Germline V gene data show CDR1 as SEHNR and CDR2 as FQNEAQ (reference sequence). This CDR3 comprises 16 residues. Trimming removed 1 base from V and 2 bases from J, with 12 bases in between. Here the CDR3 DNA reads TGTGCCAGCAGCTTAGACGGGGGCATGGGCAATCAGCCCCAGCATTTT. It codes for CASSLDGGMGNQPQHF.

This clone was seen a few times. The chain is built from TRBV6-1 and TRBJ1-6, with D hard to call. CDR3 size: 12 residues. V lost 6 bases, J lost 7 bases, and 7 bases lay in between. Germline CDR1 MNHNS, CDR2 SASEGT. The DNA of the CDR3 is TGTGCCAGCAGAAAGACGAATTCACCCCTCCACTTT. This encodes CASRKTNSPLHF.